This T cell receptor (beta chain) is from a study of spatial heterogeneity in lung cancer (dated by TCRdb to between 2018 and 2020). Regarding the study in general: More beta-chain than alpha-chain transcripts were consistently detected, likely reflecting higher beta-chain transcript abundance. In tumor regions, TCR transcript counts showed a strong correlation with a T cell transcriptional module score from matched bulk RNA-seq. In the raw uncorrected reads, each unique combination of TCR and UMI appeared on average more than ten times. In non-small cell lung cancer, the study made a quantitative comparison of TCR alpha and beta repertoires among multiple tumor regions, matched nontumor lung and blood. Nonsynonymous mutation counts, determined by whole-exome sequencing of tumor tissue, were related to TCR repertoire features. Both alpha and beta chains were TCR-sequenced in samples taken at surgery, namely 220 tumor regions, around 61 matched nontumor lung samples and about 54 PBMC samples.

The research as a whole found: Counts of ubiquitous and regional expanded TCRs correlated with counts of ubiquitous and regional nonsynonymous mutations, respectively. TCR-seq was estimated to cover only roughly 6.8% of tumor T cells for alpha chains and around 13% for beta chains. Additional single-cell paired TCR alpha and beta sequencing was considered necessary to confirm, at a functional level, the hypothesis that regional TCRs recognize regional mutations. The tumor nonsynonymous mutation count correlated with the number of expanded alpha and beta TCRs within the tumor.

The time point label here, explained by the study, means: sample taken at primary tumor resection. The donors were more than 60 patients from the lung TRACERx cohort who had early-stage, untreated non-small cell lung cancer. TCR sequencing used whole RNA extracted from tumor and nontumor lung tissue, or from cryopreserved PBMC samples, without cell sorting. Patients were selected for TCR sequencing only if sufficient RNA was available from at least two tumor regions. Before being selected, tumor and adjacent nontumor lung specimens were reviewed by a lung pathologist. Libraries came from 5' RACE. The listed sequencing device is NextSeq 500. In the TCR library protocol, a unique molecular identifier was attached to each TCR cDNA molecule so that PCR and sequencing errors could be corrected. Per the original workflow: Decombinator tools were used for TCR identification, UMI-based error correction and CDR3 extraction. TCRs above a frequency of 2 per 1,000, corresponding to the top 1% of the tumor frequency distribution, were defined as expanded. Expanded tumor TCRs statistically deemed absent (corrected P<0.05) from at least one tumor region were classed as regional, and all other expanded tumor TCRs were classed as ubiquitous. Rényi diversity was computed with the R vegan package after subsampling each repertoire 100 times to 5,000 TCRs. CDR3 similarity networks were built from amino acid triplet string-kernel similarity, connecting CDR3s with pairwise similarity above 0.82. The public reads were reprocessed in TCRdb via fastp at Q25 and MiXCR, keeping in-frame beta chains. Rows with a matching CDR3 protein are joined into one entry that keeps the most common DNA and genes. The V and J calls follow TCRdb's processing rather than the paper's. Here the sample has some 5,600 distinct CDR3 sequences; more than 4% occur a single time. Roughly 25% of the sample lies in the top ten.

This clonotype appeared once. No cognate antigen has been identified for it. The sample holds no much larger clone one base away, and base qualities are not on file. One read alone makes for weak evidence. Trimming at the junction amounts to 1 base on V and 15 bases on J, and the germline ends lie 10 bases apart. Its CDR3 holds 12 amino acids, cysteine through phenylalanine. Here the CDR3 DNA is all that survives: 36 bases in frame from base 1. Sequences MNHNS (CDR1) and SASEGT (CDR2) are obtained from the germline V gene. The chain links TRBV6-1 with TRBJ1-6; there is no confident call for the D gene. The TCR was taken from a male donor with early-stage non-small cell lung cancer. This material consisted of lung tumor tissue, taken at surgery. The DNA sequence is as follows: TGTGCCAGCAGTGAAGTGAACAAACGCCTCCACTTT. Its protein is CASSEVNKRLHF.